This T cell receptor (beta chain) was sequenced for a study of shared clonotypes between healthy human individuals. Background on the study: CD8 memory received one plate per donor, CD8 naive two, CD4 memory three and CD4 naive three.

CD4+ cells yielded CD45RA+ naive and CD45RA-negative memory subsets. Broader study findings: What naive subsets generally showed was a larger estimated richness than memory subsets showed. It was observed that 5% to 6% of naive CD4 clonotypes were shared across a few donors.

A single count supports this clone. Its antigen is not identified. Measured with immunoSEQ multiplex PCR; TCRdb has only the in-frame clones, and not every one. In the table there are some 1 million clones, around 74% of which are singletons. Per the germline V gene, CDR1 is KGHSH and CDR2 is LQKENI. V trimming: 5 bases; J trimming: 3 bases; junction bases outside the gene matches: 7. CDR3 length equals 14 residues. The chain uses TRBV18 and TRBJ2-7; TRBD1 agrees at 7 bases. The sequenced sample was memory CD4+ T cells sorted from blood. The subset is: CD45RA-negative fraction. The sequence was collected from a man between 18 and 29 years old in good health. The CDR3 is CASSLGQVLYEQYF. The DNA for the CDR3 is TGTGCCAGCTCATTAGGACAGGTCCTCTACGAGCAGTACTTC.